Below are 20 T cell receptor beta chains sequenced from a single sample in a study of T cells expressing NK-cell markers. TCRdb re-called the 5' RACE reads; every CDR3 protein appears as one record, without DNA. Its table records 16,000 or so distinct CDR3 sequences. The material sequenced was blood T cells: a sorted CD56 or NKG2C T cell subset, CD4+ or CD8+ T cells, or bulk PBMC T cells (not recorded which). The origin of the receptors is a man aged 18-75 years in good health.

The chain recombines TRBV4-2 with TRBJ2-5. Germline assignment: CDR1 LGHNA and CDR2 YNFKEQ. This CDR3 has 14 amino acids. The CDR3 reads CASSQGVYQETQYF.

This sequence joins TRBV3-1 and TRBJ2-3. This CDR3 comprises 15 residues. Germline CDR1 LGHDT, CDR2 YNNKEL (reference sequence). CDR3 amino acids: CASSQTSGGTDTQYF.

The rearrangement links TRBV15 to TRBJ2-1; TCRdb indicates TRBD2, and absent DNA this call remains unverified. In germline, CDR1 is LNHNV, CDR2 YYDKDF (reference sequence). The CDR3 covers 15 residues. The CDR3 protein is CATSLTSGPYNEQFF. Together with reference TRBV15 and TRBJ2-1, the CDR3 gives the full variable domain: DAMVIQNPRYQVTQFGKPVTLSCSQTLNHNVMYWYQQKSSQAPKLLFHYYDKDFNNEADTPDNFQSRRPNTSFCFLDIRSPGLGDTAMYLCATSLTSGPYNEQFFGPGTRLTVL.

The genes are TRBV7-2 and TRBJ1-5. CDR1 SGHTA and CDR2 FQGNSA come from the germline V gene. The CDR3 sequence is 16 residues long. CDR3 residues: CASSSLGRESSQPQHF.

The chain couples TRBV20-1 to TRBJ2-3; TCRdb selects TRBD2, and the lack of DNA leaves this call unchecked. Germline V gene sequence: CDR1 DFQATT, CDR2 SNEGSKA (reference sequence). CDR3 length equals 15 residues. Here the CDR3 reads CSATRGGPLGDTQYF.

V gene TRBV10-3 combines with J gene TRBJ1-2; TCRdb's D call of TRBD1 is untestable without DNA. The CDR3 covers 14 residues. From germline, CDR1 is ENHRY and CDR2 SYGVKD. CDR3 residues: CATRPTGTANGYTF.

The V call is TRBV29-1, the J call TRBJ1-2. This CDR3 contains 13 residues. In germline, CDR1 is SQVTM, CDR2 ANQGSEA. CDR3: CSVEVWNGHGYTF.

By frequency, this clonotype is medium-sized (0.01 to 0.1%). The rearrangement joins TRBV10-3 to TRBJ2-7; TCRdb proposes TRBD2, but this gene call is untestable without DNA. The CDR3 length is 14 residues. Germline assignment: CDR1 ENHRY and CDR2 SYGVKD. This CDR3 is CAISESSSGGTQYF.

The genes are TRBV18 and TRBJ2-7. The CDR3 consists of 13 residues. Germline V gene lookup returns CDR1 KGHSH and CDR2 LQKENI. The chain's CDR3 is CASSRAGSYEQYF.

The chain links TRBV5-1 to TRBJ1-6; TCRdb reports TRBD1, a call that lacks DNA to check it against. Germline loops: CDR1 SGHRS, CDR2 YFSETQ. CDR3 size: 14 residues. The CDR3 loop is CASTPGTRRSPLHF.

V usage is TRBV9 and J usage is TRBJ2-2; there is no DNA to check the TCRdb D call of TRBD2. The CDR3 sequence is 14 residues long. CDR1 is SGDLS, CDR2 YYNGEE, per germline. This CDR3 reads CASSVRGGTGELFF.

CDR3 residues: CAISVRGAIADTQYF. This chain connects TRBV10-3 to TRBJ2-3. This CDR3 has 15 amino acids. In germline, CDR1 is ENHRY, CDR2 SYGVKD.

The V call is TRBV11-2, the J call TRBJ2-5; TCRdb indicates TRBD2, and absent DNA this call remains unverified. The CDR3 sequence is 15 residues long. Germline CDR1 reads SGHAT; CDR2 reads FQNNGV. The CDR3 loop reads CASSHPASGPRTQYF.

The chain joins TRBV20-1 to TRBJ2-1. Per the germline V gene, CDR1 is DFQATT and CDR2 is SNEGSKA (reference sequence). This CDR3 is built from 17 residues. The CDR3 spells CSARVGHRGQPYNEQFF.

This chain connects TRBV3-1 to TRBJ2-3; the D call of TRBD2 rests on TCRdb alone, since no DNA is present to check it. This CDR3 contains 14 residues. The germline V gene has CDR1 LGHDT and CDR2 YNNKEL (reference sequence). CDR3 in amino acids: CASSQATLFQSQYF.

The rearrangement links TRBV5-1 to TRBJ1-4. This CDR3 has 14 residues. Germline values: CDR1 SGHRS, CDR2 YFSETQ. The CDR3 here is CASSLGGTREKLFF.

This chain connects TRBV6-1 to TRBJ1-5; TCRdb picks TRBD1, but there is no DNA to check that call. Germline loops: CDR1 MNHNS, CDR2 SASEGT. CDR3 length: 15 residues. The CDR3 region is CASSPTTGNYQPQHF.

The rearrangement uses TRBV12-3 or TRBV12-4 and TRBJ1-4; the TCRdb call, TRBD1, lacks DNA for checking. CDR3 length equals 15 residues. This CDR3 is CASSSRGLGDEKLFF.

The chain has TRBV3-1 and TRBJ2-3. Germline CDR1 reads LGHDT; CDR2 reads YNNKEL (reference sequence). CDR3 length: 12 amino acids. The CDR3 reads CASSQGQLTQYF.

The rearrangement joins TRBV7-9 to TRBJ2-1; TCRdb's D call, TRBD2, is unchecked because there is no DNA. Germline V CDR1 and CDR2: SEHNR, FQNEAQ (reference sequence). This CDR3 is 17 amino acids long. The CDR3 here is CASSPGTSGRVENEQFF. The entire variable domain, with the rest obtained from reference TRBV7-9 and TRBJ2-1, is as follows: DTGVSQNPRHKITKRGQNVTFRCDPISEHNRLYWYRQTLGQGPEFLTYFQNEAQLEKSRLLSDRFSAERPKGSFSTLEIQRTEQGDSAMYLCASSPGTSGRVENEQFFGPGTRLTVL.